The clone carrying this TCR beta chain was counted at least ten times. Its antigen is still unknown. These data come from a study of CD8 T cells in ankylosing spondylitis. General study findings and limits: The authors reported significant enrichment of disease-linked clones in matched ankylosing spondylitis synovial fluid.

Making use of molecular barcodes, quantitative 5'-RACE generated TCR beta libraries. A single record per CDR3 protein comes from TCRdb applying MiXCR to the 5' RACE reads. This sample carries about 240,000 distinct CDR3 sequences, roughly 10% of them seen once, and the ten largest clones take 6% to 8.5%. This CDR3 has 17 amino acids. V lost 5 bases to trimming and J lost 4 bases; unmatched junction nucleotides: 9. CDR1 and CDR2 (germline): SGHVS, FNYEAQ. V and J are TRBV7-6 and TRBJ2-3; 13 bases match TRBD2. What was sequenced was blood, either unsorted or a sorted T cell fraction (not recorded which). This TCR derives from a male donor with ankylosing spondylitis or in good health (not recorded which). The CDR3 protein is CASSRRTSGGSSDTQYF. CDR3 coding DNA: TGTGCCAGCAGCCGGCGGACTAGCGGGGGTTCATCAGATACGCAGTATTTT. Using reference TRBV7-6 and TRBJ2-3 for the parts outside the CDR3, the full variable domain is GAGVSQSPRYKVTKRGQDVALRCDPISGHVSLYWYRQALGQGPEFLTYFNYEAQQDKSGLPNDRFSAERPEGSISTLTIQRTEQRDSAMYRCASSRRTSGGSSDTQYFGPGTRLTVL.